A single sample gave rise to the 28 T cell receptor beta chains below, sequenced in a study of shared clonotypes between healthy human individuals. Sequencing was performed with immunoSEQ multiplex PCR; in TCRdb, only in-frame clones are kept and a portion is missing. Among approximately 1.5 million clones, roughly 98% were seen once, and the ten largest hold around 0.47%. Sequencing used naive CD4+ T cells sorted from blood. Subset noted: CD45RA+ positively selected. These receptors were taken from a man under 40 in good health.

The chain joins TRBV9 to TRBJ2-1, with TRBD2 identical over 8 bases. Germline CDR1 and CDR2: SGDLS and YYNGEE. Trimming took 0 bases from V and 6 from J; bases not matched to a gene: 8. The CDR3 sequence is 16 residues long. CDR3 amino acids: CASSVDAGTSSNEQFF. The CDR3 nucleotides read TGTGCCAGCAGCGTAGATGCCGGGACTAGTAGCAATGAGCAGTTCTTC.

The J gene is TRBJ2-3, the V gene TRBV7-3; 8 bases map to TRBD2. CDR3 length: 15 residues. Germline lookup yields CDR1 SGHTA and CDR2 FQGTGA. Trimming cost V 1 base and J 7 bases; bases outside gene matches: 7. CDR3 bases: TGTGCCAGCAGCTTAAGTCCGGGAGGGCCAAATACGCAGTATTTT. This gives the protein CASSLSPGGPNTQYF.

With respect to this clone: The sample contains more than one DNA sequence encoding this CDR3. V and J are TRBV29-1 and TRBJ2-3, with a weak D call TRBD2 (6 bases). There are 13 residues in the CDR3. CDR1 is SQVTM and CDR2 is ANQGSEA in the germline V gene. Trimming pared 3 bases from V and 0 bases from J, leaving 7 bases between. CDR3 nucleotides: TGCAGCGTTGAGAGCGGGAGCACAGATACGCAGTATTTT. Encoded protein: CSVESGSTDTQYF.

V usage is TRBV25-1 and J usage is TRBJ2-5; D remains unclear. From germline, CDR1 is MGHDK and CDR2 SYGVNS. V gave up 6 bases and J gave up 2 bases, with 16 bases separating them. CDR3 length: 15 amino acids. CDR3 sequence (DNA): TGTGCCAGCAGCCGTAGATCAGAAGTACAAGAGACCCAGTACTTC. It translates to CASSRRSEVQETQYF.

V usage is TRBV20-1 and J usage is TRBJ2-1; D is undetermined. Germline CDR1 is DFQATT and CDR2 is SNEGSKA (reference sequence). The V end was cut by 3 bases, the J end by 6 bases, with 6 bases between. This CDR3 is built from 11 residues. The CDR3 DNA reads as TGCAGTGCTAGTAACAGCAATGAGCAGTTCTTC. Translation gives CSASNSNEQFF.

A single count supports this clone. The chain recombines TRBV7-6 with TRBJ1-6, with D possibly being TRBD1 (6 bases). V lost 5 bases and J 2 bases, leaving 7 bases between the germline ends. Germline CDR1 is SGHVS and CDR2 is FNYEAQ. This CDR3 has 14 amino acids. CDR3 bases: TGTGCCAGCAGCCAGGGGACCTATAATTCACCCCTCCACTTT. The encoded protein is CASSQGTYNSPLHF.

This rearrangement joins TRBV10-1 to TRBJ2-7, with TRBD2 matching over 8 bases. J lost 3 bases, V lost 3 bases, and 4 bases had no gene match. Germline-derived CDR1 and CDR2 are WNHNN and SYGVQD (reference sequence). CDR3 size: 14 residues. CDR3 sequence reads: CASSDSGAYYEQYF. The CDR3 DNA is TGCGCCAGCAGTGATAGCGGGGCATACTACGAGCAGTACTTC.

This clone appeared a single time. The chain uses TRBV5-1 and TRBJ2-5; perhaps TRBD1 as D (5 bases). Germline loops: CDR1 SGHRS, CDR2 YFSETQ. V was clipped by 1 base and J by 2 bases, with 15 bases between them. The CDR3 sequence is 16 residues long. Here the CDR3 reads CASSLTWTQEQETQYF. The DNA of the CDR3 is TGCGCCAGCAGCTTGACCTGGACACAGGAACAAGAGACCCAGTACTTC.

The V gene is TRBV5-4, the J gene TRBJ1-3, with D possibly being TRBD1 (5 bases). Trimming removed 3 bases from V and 6 bases from J, with 10 bases in between. The CDR3 runs 13 residues. CDR1 is SGHNT and CDR2 is YYREEE in the germline V gene (reference sequence). CDR3 loop: CASSSRGENTIYF. Written as DNA, the CDR3 is TGTGCCAGCAGCTCGAGAGGGGAAAACACCATATATTTT.

The count of this clone is one. The rearrangement uses TRBV6-5 and TRBJ2-1; 9 bases are a match to TRBD2. CDR1 MNHEY and CDR2 SVGAGI come from the germline V gene. Trimming at V came to 2 bases and at J to 4 bases, leaving 3 bases not matched to a gene. The CDR3 totals 15 residues. The CDR3 nucleotides are TGTGCCAGCAGTTACGGACTAGCGCGGTACAATGAGCAGTTCTTC. Translated, it gives CASSYGLARYNEQFF.

The rearrangement joins TRBV21-1 to TRBJ2-7; the table's D call TRBD2 went unverified against the DNA. TRBV21-1 is termed a pseudogene. The CDR3 covers 16 residues. The CDR3 sequence is CASSNRVLAGIREQYF. In DNA, the CDR3 is TGTGCCAGCAGCAACAGGGTATTAGCGGGTATTCGCGAGCAGTACTTC.

Here the CDR3 reads CASSPLTGQGSYEQYF. CDR3 bases: TGTGCCAGCAGCCCCTTGACTGGACAGGGGTCGTACGAGCAGTACTTC. The rearrangement uses TRBV7-9 and TRBJ2-7; 9 nucleotides line up with TRBD1. Germline assignment: CDR1 SEHNR and CDR2 FQNEAQ (reference sequence). V dropped 5 bases and J dropped 4; count of bases not matched to a gene: 12. The CDR3 has 16 amino acids.

The V and J genes are TRBV7-2 and TRBJ1-1; 9 bases are shared with TRBD1. Germline V gene sequence: CDR1 SGHTA, CDR2 FQGNSA. This CDR3 is built from 13 residues. The V gene end was trimmed by 3 bases and the J gene end by 7 bases; junction bases not matched to a gene: 3. The CDR3 protein is CASSLGQGDEAFF. CDR3 nucleotide sequence: TGTGCCAGCAGCTTGGGACAGGGAGATGAAGCTTTCTTT.

This clone has only one observation. V is TRBV6-5 and J is TRBJ2-1; D call uncertain. The germline V gene has CDR1 MNHEY and CDR2 SVGAGI. Trimming removed 9 bases at V and 10 bases at J, with 13 bases between. The length of the CDR3 is 11 residues. The CDR3 nucleotides read TGTGCCAGTCGGGCGGCCCGAGAGCAGTTCTTC. It encodes CASRAAREQFF.

This clone was seen only once. V and J are TRBV2 and TRBJ2-1; perhaps TRBD2 as D (6 bases). The CDR3 loop spans 14 amino acids. V lost 6 bases and J lost 8, with 17 bases in between. Germline CDR1 is SNHLY and CDR2 is FYNNEI. This CDR3 reads CASRRGGPRDEQFF. CDR3 coding DNA: TGTGCCAGCAGGCGAGGAGGGCCGAGGGATGAGCAGTTCTTC.

V gene TRBV5-4 combines with J gene TRBJ2-7; D may be TRBD1 (5 bases). The germline gives CDR1 SGHNT, CDR2 YYREEE (reference sequence). Trimming removed 4 bases at V and 1 base at J, with 18 bases between. This CDR3 has 16 residues. The CDR3, as DNA: TGTGCCAGCAGCCCAGGCCCGCGGCAGGGATCCTACGAGCAGTACTTC. Translating it yields CASSPGPRQGSYEQYF.

This chain links TRBV15 with TRBJ2-7; D gene ambiguous. Germline CDR1 and CDR2: LNHNV and YYDKDF (reference sequence). The V end was cut by 3 bases, the J end by 6 bases, with 18 bases between. This CDR3 spans 15 amino acids. CDR3 bases: TGTGCCACCAGCAGGGTACGGAGCCCAGAAGGCGAGCAGTACTTC. Encoded protein: CATSRVRSPEGEQYF.

The J gene is TRBJ1-3, the V gene TRBV30; 11 nucleotides align to TRBD1. This CDR3 region has 19 residues. Germline loops: CDR1 GTSNPN, CDR2 SVGIG (reference sequence). J lost 0 bases, V lost 3 bases, and 13 bases had no gene match. Written as DNA, the CDR3 is TGTGCCTGGAGGAAGGGACAGGGGGTCTTCTCTCTCTCTGGAAACACCATATATTTT. As protein: CAWRKGQGVFSLSGNTIYF.

The V call is TRBV19, the J call TRBJ2-7; 11 bases are shared with TRBD2. Germline CDR1 reads LNHDA; CDR2 reads SQIVND (reference sequence). V was pared by 5 bases and J by 6 bases, with 9 bases of the junction left unmatched. The CDR3 covers 15 residues. In nucleotides, the CDR3 is TGTGCCAGTAGTTTCCCTAGCGGGGGGCTCACCGAGCAGTACTTC. It translates to CASSFPSGGLTEQYF.

About this clone: Other DNA sequences from this sample encode an identical CDR3 as well. The rearrangement joins TRBV19 to TRBJ2-7; D uncertain. V was clipped by 3 bases and J by 0 bases, with 9 bases between them. The CDR3 runs 14 residues. Germline loops: CDR1 LNHDA, CDR2 SQIVND (reference sequence). CDR3 sequence reads: CASSIGRSSYEQYF. For the CDR3, the DNA is TGTGCCAGTAGTATCGGTCGGAGCTCCTACGAGCAGTACTTC.

For this clone: Other nucleotide sequences in the sample specify the same CDR3. V usage is TRBV5-1 and J usage is TRBJ1-1, with a possible D match to TRBD1 (5 bases). V was clipped by 0 bases and J by 1 base, with 7 bases between them. This CDR3 contains 14 residues. Germline values: CDR1 SGHRS, CDR2 YFSETQ. The CDR3 spells CASSLGGTNTEAFF. In DNA, the CDR3 is TGCGCCAGCAGCTTGGGCGGGACGAACACTGAAGCTTTCTTT.

The chain employs TRBV5-1 and TRBJ1-1, with unresolved D. The CDR3 extends over 14 amino acids. In germline, CDR1 is SGHRS, CDR2 YFSETQ. Trimming left V 4 bases short and J 1 base short, with 11 bases between. CDR3: CASSPGLANTEAFF. DNA of the CDR3: TGCGCCAGCAGCCCCGGTCTCGCGAACACTGAAGCTTTCTTT. The full variable domain, rest sourced from reference TRBV5-1 and TRBJ1-1, is KAGVTQTPRYLIKTRGQQVTLSCSPISGHRSVSWYQQTPGQGLQFLFEYFSETQRNKGNFPGRFSGRQFSNSRSEMNVSTLELGDSALYLCASSPGLANTEAFFGQGTRLTVV.

The chain has TRBV5-1 and TRBJ2-5; TRBD1 might be the D (7 bases). Between the trimmed V and J ends, which lost 0 bases and 3 bases, there was a span of 12 bases. Germline V gives CDR1 SGHRS, CDR2 YFSETQ. The CDR3 spans 15 residues. CDR3: CASSLELRGEETQYF. CDR3 sequence (DNA): TGCGCCAGCAGCTTGGAACTCAGGGGGGAAGAGACCCAGTACTTC.

This chain links TRBV28 with TRBJ2-3, with D tentatively TRBD1 (6 bases). Trimming pared 4 bases from V and 4 bases from J, leaving 18 bases between. The CDR3 extends over 16 amino acids. CDR1 is MDHEN, CDR2 SYDVKM, per germline. The CDR3 DNA follows: TGTGCCAGCAGTTCCCCCAGGGGTGATCCCCCAGATACGCAGTATTTT. As protein: CASSSPRGDPPDTQYF.

The genes are TRBV4-3 and TRBJ2-3; D not certain. From germline, CDR1 is LGHNA and CDR2 YSLEER. The CDR3 extends over 14 amino acids. V was clipped by 7 bases and J by 6 bases, with 17 bases between them. CDR3 nucleotide sequence: TGCGCCAGCACCAACCGGGTGGGAATGGATACGCAGTATTTT. Its protein product is CASTNRVGMDTQYF.

This sequence joins TRBV10-3 and TRBJ2-4; D tentatively reads TRBD1 or TRBD2 (5 bases each). Germline V gene data show CDR1 as ENHRY and CDR2 as SYGVKD. The CDR3 runs to 13 residues. Trimming shortened V by 2 bases and J by 3 bases, and 5 bases separated the two germline ends. CDR3 sequence: CAISEGGKNIQYF. In DNA form, the CDR3 reads TGTGCCATCAGTGAGGGGGGCAAAAACATTCAGTACTTC.

The chain combines TRBV28 with TRBJ2-7, with TRBD1 matching over 8 bases. The V segment lost 5 bases and the J segment 2 bases; nucleotides outside the gene matches: 8. The CDR3 consists of 15 residues. Germline V gene sequence: CDR1 MDHEN, CDR2 SYDVKM. CDR3 sequence reads: CASSITGGPPYEQYF. The CDR3 bases are TGTGCCAGCAGTATAACAGGGGGTCCTCCCTACGAGCAGTACTTC. Combining the CDR3 with reference TRBV28 and TRBJ2-7 gives the whole variable domain DVKVTQSSRYLVKRTGEKVFLECVQDMDHENMFWYRQDPGLGLRLIYFSYDVKMKEKGDIPEGYSVSREKKERFSLILESASTNQTSMYLCASSITGGPPYEQYFGPGTRLTVT.

As regards this clone: A read error may produce the germline difference seen at one junction end. The gene calls are TRBV7-2 and TRBJ1-1, with TRBD1 matching over 9 bases. The germline gives CDR1 SGHTA, CDR2 FQGNSA. The CDR3 covers 13 residues. CDR3 bases: TGTGCCAGCAGCTTATCCGGGACAGGGACCTCCATGTTT. Protein: CASSLSGTGTSMF.